This T cell receptor beta chain was obtained from a study of blood T cell repertoires in COVID-19. About the research overall: Acute-phase and convalescent COVID-19 samples originated in the United States, Italy and Spain. In each case, the material was cDNA or gDNA derived from T cells, B-cell-depleted T cells, or PBMCs.

Per the original methods: Estimates of nucleated cell counts were drawn from the amplification of reference gene primers. Repertoires were generated with immunoSEQ multiplex PCR, while TCRdb's copy carries only in-frame clones and drops some. V and J calls and clone size follow that table, whereas D and trimming were derived from the DNA. The top ten hold under 5.5% of the sample, which has about 260,000 clones, over 80% seen once. Germline CDR1 and CDR2: MDHEN and SYDVKM. The CDR3 covers 11 residues. V was shortened by 7 bases and J by 7 bases, with 10 bases between the two germline ends. The sequenced sample was peripheral blood. The sequence was obtained from a man in his fifties or sixties who had recovered from COVID-19. The chain links TRBV28 to TRBJ1-2; D remains ambiguous. DNA of the CDR3: TGTGCCAGCATCGCGGCCGGTGGCTACACCTTC. It yields the protein CASIAAGGYTF.